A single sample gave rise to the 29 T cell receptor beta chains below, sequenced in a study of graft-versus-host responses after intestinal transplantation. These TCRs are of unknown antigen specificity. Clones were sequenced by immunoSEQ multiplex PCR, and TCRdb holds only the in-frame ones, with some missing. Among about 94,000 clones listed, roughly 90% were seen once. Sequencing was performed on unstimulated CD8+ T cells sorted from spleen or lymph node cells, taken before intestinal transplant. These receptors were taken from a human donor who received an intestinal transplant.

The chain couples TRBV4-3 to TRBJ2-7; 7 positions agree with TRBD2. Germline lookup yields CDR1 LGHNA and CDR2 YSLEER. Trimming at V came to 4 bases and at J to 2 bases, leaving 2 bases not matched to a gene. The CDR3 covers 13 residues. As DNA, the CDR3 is TGCGCCAGCAGCCTCGGGGGGACCTACGAGCAGTACTTC. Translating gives CASSLGGTYEQYF.

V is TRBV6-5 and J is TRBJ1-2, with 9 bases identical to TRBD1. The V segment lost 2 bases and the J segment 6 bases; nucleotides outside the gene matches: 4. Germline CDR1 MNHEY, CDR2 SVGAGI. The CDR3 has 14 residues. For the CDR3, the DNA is TGTGCCAGCAGTTACACGGGACAGGGAAATGGCTACACCTTC. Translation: CASSYTGQGNGYTF.

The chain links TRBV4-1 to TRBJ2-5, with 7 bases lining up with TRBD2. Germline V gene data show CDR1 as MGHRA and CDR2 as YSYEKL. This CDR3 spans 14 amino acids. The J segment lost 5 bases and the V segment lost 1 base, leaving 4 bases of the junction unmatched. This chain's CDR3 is CASSQVGEGETQYF. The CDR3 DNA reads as TGCGCCAGCAGCCAAGTTGGGGAGGGGGAGACCCAGTACTTC.

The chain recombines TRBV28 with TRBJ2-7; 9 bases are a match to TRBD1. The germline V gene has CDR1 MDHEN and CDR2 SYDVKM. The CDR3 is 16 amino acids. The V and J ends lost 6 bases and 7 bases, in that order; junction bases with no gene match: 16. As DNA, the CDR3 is TGTGCCAGCAGCGAGTCTTCAACAGGGGGCCCTCGGGAGCAGTACTTC. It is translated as CASSESSTGGPREQYF.

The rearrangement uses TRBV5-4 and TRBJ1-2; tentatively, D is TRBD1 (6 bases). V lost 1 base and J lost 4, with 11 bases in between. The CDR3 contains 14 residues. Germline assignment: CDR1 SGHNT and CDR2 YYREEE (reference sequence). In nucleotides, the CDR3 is TGTGCCAGCAGCTTGCGGGACACAAGCTATGGCTACACCTTC. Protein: CASSLRDTSYGYTF.

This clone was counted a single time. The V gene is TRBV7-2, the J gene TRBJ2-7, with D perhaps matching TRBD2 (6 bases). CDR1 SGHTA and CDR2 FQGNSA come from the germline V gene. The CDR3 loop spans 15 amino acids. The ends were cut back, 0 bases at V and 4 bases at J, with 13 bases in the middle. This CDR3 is CASSLAPLEGYEQYF. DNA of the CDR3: TGTGCCAGCAGCTTAGCGCCCCTGGAGGGATACGAGCAGTACTTC.

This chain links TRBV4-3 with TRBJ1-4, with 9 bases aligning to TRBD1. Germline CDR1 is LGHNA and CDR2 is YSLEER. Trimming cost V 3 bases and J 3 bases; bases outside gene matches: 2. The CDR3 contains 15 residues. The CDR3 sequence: CASSQGQGPNEKLFF. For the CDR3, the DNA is TGCGCCAGCAGCCAGGGACAGGGACCTAATGAAAAACTGTTTTTT.

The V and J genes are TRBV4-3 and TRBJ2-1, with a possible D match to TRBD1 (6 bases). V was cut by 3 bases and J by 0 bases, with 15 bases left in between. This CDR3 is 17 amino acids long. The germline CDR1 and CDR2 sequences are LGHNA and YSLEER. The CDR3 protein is CASSQGSTGGSYNEQFF. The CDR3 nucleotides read TGCGCCAGCAGCCAGGGTTCGACAGGAGGCTCCTACAATGAGCAGTTCTTC.

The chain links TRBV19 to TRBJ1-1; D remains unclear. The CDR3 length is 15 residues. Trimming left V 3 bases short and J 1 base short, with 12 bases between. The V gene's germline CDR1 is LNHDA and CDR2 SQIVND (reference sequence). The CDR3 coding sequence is TGTGCCAGTAGTATTATGACGACACCGAACACTGAAGCTTTCTTT. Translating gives CASSIMTTPNTEAFF.

As DNA, the CDR3 is TGCGCCAGCAGCCCAGGGACAGGGGACCTCATGAACACTGAAGCTTTCTTT. Protein product: CASSPGTGDLMNTEAFF. The chain has TRBV4-3 and TRBJ1-1, with TRBD1 matching 10 bases. V shed 4 bases, J shed 0 bases, and the junction held 8 bases outside the gene matches. CDR3 length equals 17 residues. Germline V lookup: CDR1 LGHNA, CDR2 YSLEER.

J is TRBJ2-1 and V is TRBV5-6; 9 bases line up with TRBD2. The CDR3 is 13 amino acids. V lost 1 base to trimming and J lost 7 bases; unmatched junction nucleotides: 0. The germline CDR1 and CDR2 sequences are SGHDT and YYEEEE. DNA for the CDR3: TGTGCCAGCAGCTTGACTAGCGGGAATGAGCAGTTCTTC. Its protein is CASSLTSGNEQFF.

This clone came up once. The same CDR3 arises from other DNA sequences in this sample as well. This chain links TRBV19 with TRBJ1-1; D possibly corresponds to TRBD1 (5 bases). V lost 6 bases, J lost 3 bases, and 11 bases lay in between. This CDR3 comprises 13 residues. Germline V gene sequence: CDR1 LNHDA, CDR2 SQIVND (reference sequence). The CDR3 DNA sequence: TGTGCCAGTAGCCTTTCAGGGTACACTGAAGCTTTCTTT. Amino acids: CASSLSGYTEAFF.

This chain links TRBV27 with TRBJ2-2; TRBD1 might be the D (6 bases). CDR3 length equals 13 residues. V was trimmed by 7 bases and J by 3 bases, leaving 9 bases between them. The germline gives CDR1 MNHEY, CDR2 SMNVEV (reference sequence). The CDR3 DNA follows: TGTGCCAGCACCTACAGGGACACCGGGGAGCTGTTTTTT. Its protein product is CASTYRDTGELFF.

The CDR3 loop is CASSQGLAGEQFF. The DNA for the CDR3 is TGCGCCAGCAGCCAAGGCCTAGCTGGTGAGCAGTTCTTC. V is TRBV4-3 and J is TRBJ2-1; tentative D call: TRBD2 (5 bases). From germline, CDR1 is LGHNA and CDR2 YSLEER. The V end lost 1 base, the J end lost 9 bases, and 10 bases lay between the germline ends. There are 13 residues in the CDR3.

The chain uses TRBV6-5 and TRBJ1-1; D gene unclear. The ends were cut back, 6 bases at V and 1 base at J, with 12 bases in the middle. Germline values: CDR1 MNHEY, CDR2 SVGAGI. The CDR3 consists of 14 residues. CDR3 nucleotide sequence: TGTGCCAGCAGAATGGCCTCGGGGAACACTGAAGCTTTCTTT. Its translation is CASRMASGNTEAFF.

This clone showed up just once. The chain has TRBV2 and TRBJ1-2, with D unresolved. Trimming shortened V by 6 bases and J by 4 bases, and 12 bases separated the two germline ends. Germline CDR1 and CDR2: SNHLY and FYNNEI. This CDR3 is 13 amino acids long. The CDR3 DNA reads TGTGCCAGCAGCGTCCCGCTTAGCTATGGCTACACCTTC. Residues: CASSVPLSYGYTF.

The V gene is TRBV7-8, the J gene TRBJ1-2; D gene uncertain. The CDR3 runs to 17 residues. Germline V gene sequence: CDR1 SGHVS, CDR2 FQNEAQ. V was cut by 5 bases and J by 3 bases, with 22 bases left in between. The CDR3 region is CASSLDPAGRGHYGYTF. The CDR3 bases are TGTGCCAGCAGCCTCGACCCGGCTGGTCGCGGTCACTATGGCTACACCTTC.

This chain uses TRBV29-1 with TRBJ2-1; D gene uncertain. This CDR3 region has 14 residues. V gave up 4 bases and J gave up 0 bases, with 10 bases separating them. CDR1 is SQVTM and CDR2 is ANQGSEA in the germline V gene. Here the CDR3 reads CSVGRDISYNEQFF. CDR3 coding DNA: TGCAGCGTTGGAAGAGACATCTCCTACAATGAGCAGTTCTTC.

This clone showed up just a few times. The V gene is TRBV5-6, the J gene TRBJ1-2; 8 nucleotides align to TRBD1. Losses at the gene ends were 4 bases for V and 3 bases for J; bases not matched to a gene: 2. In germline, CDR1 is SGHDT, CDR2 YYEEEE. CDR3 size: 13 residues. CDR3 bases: TGTGCCAGCAGCGTGGGACAGGACTATGGCTACACCTTC. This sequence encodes CASSVGQDYGYTF. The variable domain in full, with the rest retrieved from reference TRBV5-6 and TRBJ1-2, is DAGVTQSPTHLIKTRGQQVTLRCSPKSGHDTVSWYQQALGQGPQFIFQYYEEEERQRGNFPDRFSGHQFPNYSSELNVNALLLGDSALYLCASSVGQDYGYTFGSGTRLTVV.

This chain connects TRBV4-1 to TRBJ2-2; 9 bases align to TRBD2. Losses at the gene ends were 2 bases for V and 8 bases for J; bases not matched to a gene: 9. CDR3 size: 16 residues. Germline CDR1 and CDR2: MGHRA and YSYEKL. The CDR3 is CASSQIAGEEEGELFF. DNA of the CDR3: TGCGCCAGCAGCCAAATAGCGGGAGAGGAAGAGGGGGAGCTGTTTTTT.

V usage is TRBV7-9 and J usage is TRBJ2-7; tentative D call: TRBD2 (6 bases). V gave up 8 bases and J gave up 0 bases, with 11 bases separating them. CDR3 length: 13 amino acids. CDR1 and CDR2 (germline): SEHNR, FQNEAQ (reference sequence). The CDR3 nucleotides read TGTGCCAGCTCTCAGGGACTCTCCTACGAGCAGTACTTC. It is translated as CASSQGLSYEQYF.

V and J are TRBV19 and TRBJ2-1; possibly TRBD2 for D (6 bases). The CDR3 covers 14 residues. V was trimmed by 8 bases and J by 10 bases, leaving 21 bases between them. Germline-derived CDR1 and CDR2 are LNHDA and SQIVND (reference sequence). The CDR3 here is CASSRGGLPAEQFF. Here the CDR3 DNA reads TGTGCCAGTTCCCGGGGAGGACTCCCAGCGGAGCAGTTCTTC.

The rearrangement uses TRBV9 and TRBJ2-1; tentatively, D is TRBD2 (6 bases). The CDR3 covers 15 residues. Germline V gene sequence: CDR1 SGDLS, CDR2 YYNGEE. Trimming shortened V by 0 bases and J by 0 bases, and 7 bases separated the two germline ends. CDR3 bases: TGTGCCAGCAGCGTAGGCGGGGACTCCTACAATGAGCAGTTCTTC. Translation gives CASSVGGDSYNEQFF.

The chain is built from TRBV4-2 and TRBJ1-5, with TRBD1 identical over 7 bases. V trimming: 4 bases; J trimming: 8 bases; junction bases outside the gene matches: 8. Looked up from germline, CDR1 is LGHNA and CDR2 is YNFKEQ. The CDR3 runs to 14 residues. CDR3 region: CASSPDRLQEPQHF. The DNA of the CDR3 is TGTGCCAGCAGCCCGGACAGGCTGCAGGAGCCCCAGCATTTT.

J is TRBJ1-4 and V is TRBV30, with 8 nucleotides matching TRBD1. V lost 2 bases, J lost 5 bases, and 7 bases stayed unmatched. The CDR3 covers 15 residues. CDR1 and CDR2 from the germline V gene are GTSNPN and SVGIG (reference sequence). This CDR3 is CAWSSGTGGNEKLFF. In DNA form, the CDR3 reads TGTGCCTGGAGTAGTGGGACAGGCGGAAATGAAAAACTGTTTTTT.

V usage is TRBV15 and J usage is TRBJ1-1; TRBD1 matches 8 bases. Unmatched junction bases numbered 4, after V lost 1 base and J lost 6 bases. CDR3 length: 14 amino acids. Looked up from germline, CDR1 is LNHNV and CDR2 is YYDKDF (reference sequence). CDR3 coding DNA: TGTGCCACCAGCAGAGGACAGGGGTTGTCTGAAGCTTTCTTT. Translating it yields CATSRGQGLSEAFF.

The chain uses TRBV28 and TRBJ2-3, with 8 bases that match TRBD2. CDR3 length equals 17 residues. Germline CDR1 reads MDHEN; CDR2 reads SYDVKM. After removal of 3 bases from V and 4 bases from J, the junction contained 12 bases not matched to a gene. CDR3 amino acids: CASSFDLGGGLADTQYF. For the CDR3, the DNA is TGTGCCAGCAGTTTTGATCTCGGCGGGGGGCTAGCAGATACGCAGTATTTT.

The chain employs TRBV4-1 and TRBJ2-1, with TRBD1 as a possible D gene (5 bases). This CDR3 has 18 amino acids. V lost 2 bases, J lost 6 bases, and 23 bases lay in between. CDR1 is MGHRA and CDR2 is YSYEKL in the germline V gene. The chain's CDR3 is CASSQLPWWTFEGNEQFF. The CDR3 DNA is TGCGCCAGCAGCCAACTACCGTGGTGGACATTCGAAGGCAATGAGCAGTTCTTC.

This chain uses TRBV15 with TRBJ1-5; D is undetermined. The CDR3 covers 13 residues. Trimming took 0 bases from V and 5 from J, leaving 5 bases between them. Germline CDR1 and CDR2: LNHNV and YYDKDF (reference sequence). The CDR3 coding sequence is TGTGCCACCAGCAGAGATGAGGATCAGCCCCAGCATTTT. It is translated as CATSRDEDQPQHF.